These 17 T cell receptor beta chains share one sample of origin, sequenced in a study of cytomegalovirus exposure and HLA in healthy donors. Primers included in the PCR were 60 Vbeta and 13 Jbeta primers. Using immunoSEQ multiplex PCR, the repertoire was profiled, and TCRdb retains in-frame clones only, with some absent. Seen in this sample are roughly 120,000 clones; the ten most common clones hold approximately 2.6%. What was sequenced was PBMCs. These receptors came from a man aged 25 to 40 in good health and CMV-seronegative.

The V gene is TRBV2, the J gene TRBJ2-7, with D tentatively TRBD2 (6 bases). Trimming left V 3 bases short and J 3 bases short, with 21 bases between. There are 17 residues in the CDR3. Germline V gene data show CDR1 as SNHLY and CDR2 as FYNNEI. The CDR3, as DNA: TGTGCCAGCAGTGATGCCCCCCTCGGCGGGGAGAGCTACGAGCAGTACTTC. This sequence encodes CASSDAPLGGESYEQYF. Filled out from reference TRBV2 and TRBJ2-7, the complete variable domain reads EPEVTQTPSHQVTQMGQEVILRCVPISNHLYFYWYRQILGQKVEFLVSFYNNEISEKSEIFDDQFSVERPDGSNFTLKIRSTKLEDSAMYFCASSDAPLGGESYEQYFGPGTRLTVT.

The chain joins TRBV30 to TRBJ1-4; 7 bases line up with TRBD1. The CDR3 has 15 residues. Germline V gene data show CDR1 as GTSNPN and CDR2 as SVGIG (reference sequence). After removal of 3 bases from V and 1 base from J, the junction contained 5 bases not matched to a gene. The CDR3 nucleotides are TGTGCCTGGAGCGAAGGGACAGTAACTAATGAAAAACTGTTTTTT. Amino acids: CAWSEGTVTNEKLFF.

The chain has TRBV4-3 and TRBJ1-1; tentative D call: TRBD1 (5 bases). The CDR3 runs to 12 residues. V lost 1 base and J lost 6, with 6 bases in between. Germline-derived CDR1 and CDR2 are LGHNA and YSLEER. CDR3 region: CASSQGDSEAFF. The DNA for the CDR3 is TGCGCCAGCAGCCAAGGGGACTCTGAAGCTTTCTTT.

The rearrangement links TRBV5-1 to TRBJ1-1; the D is unclear. CDR3 size: 14 residues. CDR1 SGHRS and CDR2 YFSETQ come from the germline V gene. V was trimmed by 2 bases and J by 1 base, leaving 9 bases between them. The CDR3 DNA is TGCGCCAGCAGCTTTGAGGCCCGGAACACTGAAGCTTTCTTT. Protein: CASSFEARNTEAFF.

CDR3 bases: TGTGCCTGGAGCCCTGACAGGGTGGGAAACACCATATATTTT. Its protein product is CAWSPDRVGNTIYF. The chain is built from TRBV30 and TRBJ1-3; 7 nucleotides match TRBD1. Unmatched junction bases numbered 6, after V lost 3 bases and J lost 4 bases. This CDR3 contains 14 residues. Per germline, CDR1 GTSNPN and CDR2 SVGIG (reference sequence).

The chain recombines TRBV27 with TRBJ2-1; D is perhaps TRBD2 (7 bases). The CDR3 totals 15 residues. CDR1 and CDR2 from the germline V gene are MNHEY and SMNVEV (reference sequence). In DNA, the CDR3 is TGTGCTCCGGGGGCTAGCGGAGCCCCCTACAATGAGCAGTTCTTC. This sequence encodes CAPGASGAPYNEQFF.

The V gene is TRBV5-6, the J gene TRBJ1-5; weak D call: TRBD1 (6 bases). CDR1 SGHDT and CDR2 YYEEEE come from the germline V gene. CDR3 size: 17 residues. V gave up 1 base and J gave up 0 bases, with 14 bases separating them. The CDR3 protein is CASSLTRGPHSNQPQHF. In DNA form, the CDR3 reads TGTGCCAGCAGCTTGACCAGGGGCCCACATAGCAATCAGCCCCAGCATTTT.

The chain employs TRBV30 and TRBJ1-1; 9 bases map to TRBD1. Germline CDR1 reads GTSNPN; CDR2 reads SVGIG (reference sequence). The trim removed 2 bases at V and 5 bases at J, leaving 3 bases unmatched. The length of the CDR3 is 13 residues. CDR3 protein: CAWSSDRGTEAFF. The CDR3 DNA reads TGTGCCTGGAGTTCGGACAGGGGAACTGAAGCTTTCTTT.

The genes are TRBV6-6 and TRBJ1-5, with D possibly TRBD1 on 5 matching bases. Germline CDR1 is MNHNY and CDR2 is SVGAGI (reference sequence). This CDR3 has 12 amino acids. V was cut by 5 bases and J by 5 bases, with 7 bases left in between. CDR3 protein: CASSTGHQPQHF. The CDR3, as DNA: TGTGCCAGCAGTACAGGTCATCAGCCCCAGCATTTT.

The chain couples TRBV25-1 to TRBJ2-7, with TRBD1 matching 8 bases. The CDR3 length is 14 residues. The V and J ends lost 10 bases and 2 bases, in that order; junction bases with no gene match: 10. Germline V CDR1 and CDR2: MGHDK, SYGVNS. The CDR3 is CATKAGTGTYEQYF. DNA of the CDR3: TGTGCCACCAAAGCCGGGACAGGAACCTACGAGCAGTACTTC.

This chain joins TRBV6-5 and TRBJ1-1; no clear D. Germline loops: CDR1 MNHEY, CDR2 SVGAGI. Trimming removed 4 bases from V and 4 bases from J, with 7 bases in between. The CDR3 extends over 12 amino acids. The CDR3 DNA reads as TGTGCCAGCAGTTCGACAACCACTGAAGCTTTCTTT. Translating gives CASSSTTTEAFF.

V and J are TRBV4-2 and TRBJ2-2, with 7 bases matching TRBD1. The CDR3 consists of 16 residues. In germline, CDR1 is LGHNA, CDR2 YNFKEQ. Germline trimming cut 0 bases from V and 6 bases from J; bases unmatched to any gene: 7. DNA for the CDR3: TGTGCCAGCAGCCAAGATCGGGCAGGGGGAGCCGGGGAGCTGTTTTTT. Translated: CASSQDRAGGAGELFF.

The gene calls are TRBV7-3 and TRBJ2-2, with a possible D match to TRBD2 (6 bases). The CDR3 contains 16 residues. V was clipped by 4 bases and J by 4 bases, with 16 bases between them. Germline V CDR1 and CDR2: SGHTA, FQGTGA. DNA for the CDR3: TGTGCCAGCAGCTCCCCCGGAGGGGTGGGCACCGGGGAGCTGTTTTTT. It specifies CASSSPGGVGTGELFF.

The J gene is TRBJ2-2, the V gene TRBV28; TRBD1 matches at 10 bases. CDR1 and CDR2 from the germline V gene are MDHEN and SYDVKM. The CDR3 extends over 15 amino acids. V lost 7 bases, J lost 7 bases, and 9 bases stayed unmatched. In DNA, the CDR3 is TGTGCCAGCAACGACAGGGGGCCCATCCACGGGGAGCTGTTTTTT. Protein sequence: CASNDRGPIHGELFF.

This chain connects TRBV19 to TRBJ2-2; TRBD1 is a possible D gene (6 bases). This CDR3 is 13 amino acids long. Germline CDR1 is LNHDA and CDR2 is SQIVND (reference sequence). Trimming stripped 6 bases from V and 4 bases from J, with 9 bases between. This CDR3 is CASRDRFTGELFF. As DNA, the CDR3 is TGTGCCAGTAGGGACAGATTCACCGGGGAGCTGTTTTTT.

The rearrangement uses TRBV6-6 and TRBJ1-4; weak D call: TRBD1 (5 bases). The CDR3 totals 16 residues. With 3 bases removed from V and 0 bases from J, the gap between germline ends came to 11 bases. The germline gives CDR1 MNHNY, CDR2 SVGAGI (reference sequence). Here the CDR3 DNA reads TGTGCCAGCAGTTATCACAGGCGTTCAACTAATGAAAAACTGTTTTTT. This translates into CASSYHRRSTNEKLFF.

Of note for this clone: One end of the junction does not line up with germline, which may come from a read error. The chain couples TRBV27 to TRBJ2-5, with D unresolved. From germline, CDR1 is MNHEY and CDR2 SMNVEV (reference sequence). The CDR3 length is 16 residues. CDR3 amino acids: CASSLMASPPPEAQYF. CDR3 DNA: TGTGCCAGCAGTTTAATGGCGTCCCCCCCACCAGAGGCCCAGTACTTC.